What follows are 29 T cell receptor beta chains derived from one specimen sequenced in a study of T cell repertoires in cytomegalovirus infection. What these receptors recognize is not known. TCRdb re-analysed the reads in MiXCR, keeping a single row per CDR3 protein. Here the sample spans some 700,000 distinct CDR3 sequences, roughly 36% being singletons. This sample comprised cultured PBMCs, obtained from culture after CMV antigen stimulation. Receptors originate from a human donor in good health (CMV status not recorded). Some clones in this sample may be carry-over from other donors' samples.

The chain joins TRBV6-5 to TRBJ2-7; D is tentatively TRBD1 or TRBD2 (6 bases each). There are 13 residues in the CDR3. Trimming removed 5 bases at V and 3 bases at J, with 11 bases between. Germline V gives CDR1 MNHEY, CDR2 SVGAGI. The CDR3 sequence: CASSRGGNYEQYF. The CDR3 DNA reads TGTGCCAGCAGTCGAGGGGGGAACTACGAGCAGTACTTC.

In regard to this clonotype: One end of the junction is discordant with germline, which a read error may explain. The chain joins TRBV5-1 to TRBJ2-1; 7 nucleotides agree with TRBD2. Germline CDR1 is SGHRS and CDR2 is YFSETQ. The CDR3 loop spans 15 amino acids. In DNA form, the CDR3 reads TGCGCCAACAGCCTCACTAGCGCTACCTACAATGAGCAGTTCTTC. It translates to CANSLTSATYNEQFF.

This chain links TRBV14 with TRBJ2-3; TRBD2 aligns across 7 bases. Germline V gene data show CDR1 as SGHDN and CDR2 as FVKESK. The CDR3 is 16 amino acids. V lost 4 bases and J lost 0; bases outside the gene matches: 7. CDR3 nucleotide sequence: TGTGCCAGCAGCCGTGCTAGCGGACCAAGCACAGATACGCAGTATTTT. Translation gives CASSRASGPSTDTQYF. Looking up the rest from reference TRBV14 and TRBJ2-3 gives the full variable domain: EAGVTQFPSHSVIEKGQTVTLRCDPISGHDNLYWYRRVMGKEIKFLLHFVKESKQDESGMPNNRFLAERTGGTYSTLKVQPAELEDSGVYFCASSRASGPSTDTQYFGPGTRLTVL.

In its sample, this clonotype was seen a few times. The chain is built from TRBV20-1 and TRBJ2-1, with D possibly matching TRBD1 (6 bases). This CDR3 contains 14 residues. Germline values: CDR1 DFQATT, CDR2 SNEGSKA (reference sequence). Between the trimmed V and J ends, which lost 7 bases and 9 bases, there was a span of 22 bases. CDR3: CSVLGDGARGEQFF. CDR3 bases: TGCAGTGTCCTGGGGGACGGAGCCAGGGGTGAGCAGTTCTTC.

This clonotype was recorded a few times. The J gene is TRBJ2-3, the V gene TRBV10-3; unclear D gene. Deletions cut 6 bases from V and 6 bases from J, with 7 bases between. Germline V CDR1 and CDR2: ENHRY, SYGVKD. This CDR3 is built from 11 residues. In DNA, the CDR3 is TGTGCCATCAGAGACAAGGATACGCAGTATTTT. It codes for CAIRDKDTQYF.

This clonotype was found a few times. V is TRBV12-3 or TRBV12-4 and J is TRBJ2-4; D possibly matches TRBD1 or TRBD2 (5 bases each). The CDR3 spans 13 residues. V shed 3 bases and J shed 5 bases, with 8 bases lying between them. The CDR3: CASSFRGENIQYF. CDR3 coding DNA: TGTGCCAGCAGTTTTAGGGGAGAAAACATTCAGTACTTC.

This clonotype was picked up a small number of times. This sequence joins TRBV27 and TRBJ2-1, with D possibly matching TRBD1 (5 bases). Looked up from germline, CDR1 is MNHEY and CDR2 is SMNVEV (reference sequence). Trimming removed 5 bases at V and 5 bases at J, with 16 bases between. CDR3 length: 15 residues. CDR3 nucleotide sequence: TGTGCCAGCAGTACACAGGTCGATACCCACAATGAGCAGTTCTTC. Its protein product is CASSTQVDTHNEQFF.

This clonotype was picked up one time. The chain carries TRBV5-4 and TRBJ1-2, with D hard to call. The germline gives CDR1 SGHNT, CDR2 YYREEE (reference sequence). There are 14 residues in the CDR3. V was shortened by 1 base and J by 1 base, with 8 bases between the two germline ends. For the CDR3, the DNA is TGTGCCAGCAGCTTGCAGGTTATTAACTATGGCTACACCTTC. Translating it yields CASSLQVINYGYTF.

This clonotype has more than one count but fewer than ten. The chain recombines TRBV7-6 with TRBJ1-4; D not certain. This CDR3 region has 12 residues. Per germline, CDR1 SGHVS and CDR2 FNYEAQ. Between the trimmed V and J ends, which lost 8 bases and 6 bases, there was a span of 10 bases. The CDR3 protein is CASHGVDEKLFF. The CDR3, as DNA: TGTGCCAGCCACGGGGTTGATGAAAAACTGTTTTTT.

The rearrangement joins TRBV29-1 to TRBJ2-7; 10 positions match TRBD2. CDR1 is SQVTM, CDR2 ANQGSEA, per germline. This CDR3 has 14 amino acids. V shed 3 bases and J 2 bases; nucleotides not matched to a gene: 4. CDR3 loop: CSVDSGRPPYEQYF. CDR3 DNA: TGCAGCGTTGATAGCGGGAGGCCCCCCTACGAGCAGTACTTC.

The V call is TRBV5-4, the J call TRBJ2-3; TRBD2 matches 7 bases. V lost 3 bases and J lost 0; bases outside the gene matches: 7. The germline V gene encodes CDR1 SGHNT and CDR2 YYREEE (reference sequence). The length of the CDR3 is 16 residues. The CDR3 spells CASSWKRGGSTDTQYF. CDR3 coding DNA: TGTGCCAGCAGCTGGAAACGCGGGGGTAGCACAGATACGCAGTATTTT.

This clonotype was found a few times. The rearrangement uses TRBV20-1 and TRBJ1-2; 9 bases are a match to TRBD1. Germline V gene data show CDR1 as DFQATT and CDR2 as SNEGSKA (reference sequence). The CDR3 extends over 15 amino acids. V was clipped by 5 bases and J by 8 bases; unmatched bases: 15. CDR3 coding DNA: TGCAGTGCTGACGCCACAGGGGGCTCTGCCCGGGGCTACACCTTC. It yields the protein CSADATGGSARGYTF.

This clonotype was counted between two and nine times. The gene calls are TRBV6-1 and TRBJ1-4; TRBD1 might be the D (5 bases). The CDR3 covers 15 residues. Deletions cut 8 bases from V and 0 bases from J, with 13 bases between. Germline CDR1 reads MNHNS; CDR2 reads SASEGT. CDR3 nucleotide sequence: TGTGCCAGCGGCCCCGGGGGGGCAACTAATGAAAAACTGTTTTTT. Encoded protein: CASGPGGATNEKLFF.

This rearrangement joins TRBV7-2 to TRBJ2-1; D possibly corresponds to TRBD2 (6 bases). The CDR3 spans 14 residues. The V gene lost 5 bases and the J gene lost 7 bases, with 15 bases spanning the gap. The V gene's germline CDR1 is SGHTA and CDR2 FQGNSA. CDR3 residues: CASSLWGVRNEQFF. The CDR3, as DNA: TGTGCCAGCAGCCTATGGGGGGTTCGGAATGAGCAGTTCTTC.

This rearrangement joins TRBV4-1 to TRBJ1-2, with D maybe TRBD1 (6 bases). V dropped 1 base and J dropped 2 bases, with 11 bases sitting between them. Germline CDR1 reads MGHRA; CDR2 reads YSYEKL. This CDR3 has 15 residues. The chain's CDR3 is CASSQGSRGNYGYTF. The DNA for the CDR3 is TGCGCCAGCAGCCAAGGATCGAGGGGGAACTATGGCTACACCTTC.

V gene TRBV18 combines with J gene TRBJ1-1; D call uncertain. The CDR3 runs 14 residues. The germline gives CDR1 KGHSH, CDR2 LQKENI. With 3 bases removed from V and 1 base from J, the gap between germline ends came to 9 bases. The CDR3 coding sequence is TGTGCCAGCTCACCGGCCTTTGGGAACACTGAAGCTTTCTTT. It is translated as CASSPAFGNTEAFF.

The rearrangement links TRBV30 to TRBJ2-1; 8 bases agree with TRBD2. The V gene end was trimmed by 2 bases and the J gene end by 9 bases; junction bases not matched to a gene: 3. CDR3 size: 12 residues. CDR1 is GTSNPN, CDR2 SVGIG, per germline (reference sequence). The CDR3 here is CAWSPSGLEQFF. CDR3 nucleotide sequence: TGTGCCTGGAGTCCTAGCGGGCTTGAGCAGTTCTTC.

The chain combines TRBV10-3 with TRBJ1-2; 7 positions match TRBD1. CDR3 length equals 13 residues. V dropped 6 bases and J dropped 3; count of bases not matched to a gene: 4. The germline V gene encodes CDR1 ENHRY and CDR2 SYGVKD. CDR3 in DNA: TGTGCCATCAGCGAAACAGGGGACTATGGCTACACCTTC. As protein: CAISETGDYGYTF.

The chain has TRBV4-3 and TRBJ1-2; D possibly corresponds to TRBD1 (5 bases). Trimming stripped 0 bases from V and 4 bases from J, with 15 bases between. The germline V gene has CDR1 LGHNA and CDR2 YSLEER. The CDR3 length is 16 residues. CDR3 bases: TGCGCCAGCAGCCAAGATCCTCGTGCAGGGCCCTATGGCTACACCTTC. Protein product: CASSQDPRAGPYGYTF.

The chain joins TRBV5-3 to TRBJ2-2; tentatively, D is TRBD1 (5 bases). TRBV5-3 is an ORF; its function is uncertain. Deletions cut 10 bases from V and 1 base from J, with 11 bases between. CDR3 length: 13 amino acids. This chain's CDR3 is CAPRRGNTGELFF. CDR3 nucleotides: TGTGCCCCCCGAAGGGGGAACACCGGGGAGCTGTTTTTT.

This clonotype was seen a few times. V is TRBV4-3 and J is TRBJ2-5; D might be TRBD2 (6 bases). Germline loops: CDR1 LGHNA, CDR2 YSLEER. Between the trimmed V and J ends, which lost 0 bases and 5 bases, there was a span of 13 bases. The CDR3 consists of 15 residues. The CDR3 DNA is TGCGCCAGCAGCCAAGATACCTCTAGCGTGGAGACCCAGTACTTC. Its protein is CASSQDTSSVETQYF.

The table lists this clonotype with a few counts. The chain recombines TRBV7-9 with TRBJ2-7; maybe TRBD1 (6 bases). V was clipped by 4 bases and J by 4 bases, with 17 bases between them. Germline V CDR1 and CDR2: SEHNR, FQNEAQ (reference sequence). The CDR3 is 15 amino acids. The CDR3 protein is CASSSEGTGFYEQYF. DNA of the CDR3: TGTGCCAGCAGCTCTGAAGGTACAGGGTTTTACGAGCAGTACTTC. The full variable domain, with the rest looked up from reference TRBV7-9 and TRBJ2-7, is DTGVSQNPRHKITKRGQNVTFRCDPISEHNRLYWYRQTLGQGPEFLTYFQNEAQLEKSRLLSDRFSAERPKGSFSTLEIQRTEQGDSAMYLCASSSEGTGFYEQYFGPGTRLTVT.

This clonotype occurred many times. The chain uses TRBV7-2 and TRBJ2-7; possibly TRBD2 for D (6 bases). V lost 4 bases, J lost 0 bases, and 16 bases lay in between. The germline CDR1 and CDR2 sequences are SGHTA and FQGNSA. The CDR3 spans 16 residues. CDR3 DNA: TGTGCCAGCAGCTCTCACGGGGGTCTAGGCTCCTACGAGCAGTACTTC. Its translation is CASSSHGGLGSYEQYF.

In this sample, this clonotype turned up a few times. The V and J genes are TRBV2 and TRBJ2-5, with D perhaps TRBD1 or TRBD2 (5 bases each). The germline V gene has CDR1 SNHLY and CDR2 FYNNEI. This CDR3 comprises 15 residues. Trimming took 3 bases from V and 1 from J, leaving 12 bases between them. DNA for the CDR3: TGTGCCAGCAGTGATGGGGGATGGAGCCAAGAGACCCAGTACTTC. This codes for CASSDGGWSQETQYF.

The chain combines TRBV27 with TRBJ2-1, with 8 bases that match TRBD1. Unmatched junction bases numbered 2, after V lost 7 bases and J lost 6 bases. The germline V gene has CDR1 MNHEY and CDR2 SMNVEV (reference sequence). This CDR3 contains 12 residues. The CDR3 DNA is TGTGCCAGCATTGACAGGGGCAATGAGCAGTTCTTC. Its protein product is CASIDRGNEQFF.

For this clonotype: An end of the junction does not agree with germline; a read error may underlie this. The rearrangement joins TRBV7-9 to TRBJ2-2; 11 positions match TRBD2. The CDR3 runs 15 residues. CDR1 is SEHNR, CDR2 FQNEAQ, per germline (reference sequence). The CDR3 sequence is CASSIAGGTTGELFF. The DNA of the CDR3 is TGTGCCAGCAGCATAGCGGGAGGGACCACCGGGGAGCTGTTTTTT. Drawing the rest from reference TRBV7-9 and TRBJ2-2, the complete variable domain is DTGVSQNPRHKITKRGQNVTFRCDPISEHNRLYWYRQTLGQGPEFLTYFQNEAQLEKSRLLSDRFSAERPKGSFSTLEIQRTEQGDSAMYLCASSIAGGTTGELFFGEGSRLTVL.

The chain employs TRBV20-1 and TRBJ2-1; 14 bases align to TRBD2. Germline-derived CDR1 and CDR2 are DFQATT and SNEGSKA (reference sequence). The V segment lost 3 bases and the J segment 8 bases; nucleotides outside the gene matches: 6. This CDR3 has 15 residues. CDR3 in amino acids: CSARGGTSGGYEQFF. The DNA of the CDR3 is TGCAGTGCTAGGGGAGGGACTAGCGGGGGCTATGAGCAGTTCTTC.

This clonotype was detected a few times. The gene calls are TRBV6-2 or TRBV6-3 and TRBJ2-4, with D perhaps TRBD1 (5 bases). The CDR3 totals 16 residues. The germline V gene encodes CDR1 MNHEY and CDR2 SVGEGT. V lost 6 bases and J 0 bases, leaving 15 bases between the germline ends. Written as DNA, the CDR3 is TGTGCCAGCAGCCCCCTACTCAGGGCAGCCAAAAACATTCAGTACTTC. The encoded protein is CASSPLLRAAKNIQYF.

The chain recombines TRBV6-2 or TRBV6-3 with TRBJ1-1, with D hard to call. This CDR3 is 13 amino acids long. V lost 8 bases, J lost 1 base, and 11 bases lay in between. Germline loops: CDR1 MNHEY, CDR2 SVGEGT. The CDR3 nucleotides are TGTGCCAGCCGGCTTCGACCGAACACTGAAGCTTTCTTT. The encoded protein is CASRLRPNTEAFF.